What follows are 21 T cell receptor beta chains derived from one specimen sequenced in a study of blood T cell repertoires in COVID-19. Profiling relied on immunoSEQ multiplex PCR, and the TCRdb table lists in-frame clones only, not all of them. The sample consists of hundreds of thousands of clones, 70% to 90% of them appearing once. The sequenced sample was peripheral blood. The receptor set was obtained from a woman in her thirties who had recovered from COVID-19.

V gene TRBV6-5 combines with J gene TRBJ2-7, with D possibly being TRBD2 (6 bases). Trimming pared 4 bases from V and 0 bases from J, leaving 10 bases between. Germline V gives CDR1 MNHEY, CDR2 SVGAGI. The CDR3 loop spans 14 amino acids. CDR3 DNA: TGTGCCAGCAGTTTAGGGACTGGCTCCTACGAGCAGTACTTC. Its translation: CASSLGTGSYEQYF.

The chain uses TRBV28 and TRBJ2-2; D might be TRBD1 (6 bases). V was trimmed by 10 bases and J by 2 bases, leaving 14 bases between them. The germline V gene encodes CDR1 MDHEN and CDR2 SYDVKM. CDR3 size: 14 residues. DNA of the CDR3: TGTGCCACCGAGGGGGTGGGAAACACCGGGGAGCTGTTTTTT. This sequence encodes CATEGVGNTGELFF.

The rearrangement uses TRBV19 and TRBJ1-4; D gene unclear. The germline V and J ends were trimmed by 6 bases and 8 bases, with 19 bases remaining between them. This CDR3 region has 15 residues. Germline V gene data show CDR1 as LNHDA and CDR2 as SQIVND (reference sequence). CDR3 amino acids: CASSQRSGLGEKLFF. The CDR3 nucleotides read TGTGCCAGTAGCCAACGGAGCGGTCTGGGGGAAAAACTGTTTTTT.

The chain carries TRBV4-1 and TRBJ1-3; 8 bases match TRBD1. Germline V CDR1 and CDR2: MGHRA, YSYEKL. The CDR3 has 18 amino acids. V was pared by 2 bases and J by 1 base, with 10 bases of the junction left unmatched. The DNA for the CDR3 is TGCGCCAGCAGCCAAACAGGGGGTCCGTCTCCATCTGGAAACACCATATATTTT. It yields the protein CASSQTGGPSPSGNTIYF.

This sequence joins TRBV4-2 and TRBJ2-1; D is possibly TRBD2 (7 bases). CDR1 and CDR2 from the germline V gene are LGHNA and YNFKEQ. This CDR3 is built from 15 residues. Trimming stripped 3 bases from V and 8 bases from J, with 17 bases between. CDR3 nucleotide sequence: TGTGCCAGCAGCCAGGGACTACCCTCAGGGGATGAGCAGTTCTTC. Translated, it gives CASSQGLPSGDEQFF.

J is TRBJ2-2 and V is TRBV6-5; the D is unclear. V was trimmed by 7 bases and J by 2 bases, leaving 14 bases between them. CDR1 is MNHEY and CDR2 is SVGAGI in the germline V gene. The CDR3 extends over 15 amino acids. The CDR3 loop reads CASTEQPLNTGELFF. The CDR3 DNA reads TGTGCCAGCACCGAACAGCCGCTTAACACCGGGGAGCTGTTTTTT.

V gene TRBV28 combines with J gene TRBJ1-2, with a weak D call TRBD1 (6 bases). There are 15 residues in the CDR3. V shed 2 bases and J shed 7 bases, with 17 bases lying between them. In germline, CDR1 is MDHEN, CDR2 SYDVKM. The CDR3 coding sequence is TGTGCCAGCAGTTTAGGGGGGGCAGTTAGGTTTGGCTACACCTTC. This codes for CASSLGGAVRFGYTF.

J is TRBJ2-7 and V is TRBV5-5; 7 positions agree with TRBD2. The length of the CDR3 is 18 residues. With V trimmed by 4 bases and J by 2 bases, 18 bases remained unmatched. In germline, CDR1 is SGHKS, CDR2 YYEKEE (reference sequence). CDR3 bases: TGTGCCAGCAGCCTTACGATCGAATACGGAGCGGGGACCTACGAGCAGTACTTC. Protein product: CASSLTIEYGAGTYEQYF.

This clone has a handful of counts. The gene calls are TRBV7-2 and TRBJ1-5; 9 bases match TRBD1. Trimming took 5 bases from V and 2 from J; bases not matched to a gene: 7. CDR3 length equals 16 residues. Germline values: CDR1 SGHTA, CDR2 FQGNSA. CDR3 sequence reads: CASSPGTGYGNQPQHF. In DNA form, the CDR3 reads TGTGCCAGCAGCCCAGGGACAGGGTATGGCAATCAGCCCCAGCATTTT.

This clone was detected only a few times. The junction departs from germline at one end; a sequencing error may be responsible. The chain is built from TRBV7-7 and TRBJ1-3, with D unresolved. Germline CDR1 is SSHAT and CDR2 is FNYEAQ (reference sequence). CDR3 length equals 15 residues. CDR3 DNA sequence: TGTGCTAGCAGCTTATCTGCGAACTCTGGAAACACCATATATTTT. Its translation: CASSLSANSGNTIYF.

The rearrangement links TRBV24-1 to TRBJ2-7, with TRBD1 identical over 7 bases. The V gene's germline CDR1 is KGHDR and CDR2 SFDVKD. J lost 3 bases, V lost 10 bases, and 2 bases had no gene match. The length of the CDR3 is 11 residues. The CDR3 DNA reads TGTGCCACGGGACAGAACTACGAGCAGTACTTC. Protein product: CATGQNYEQYF.

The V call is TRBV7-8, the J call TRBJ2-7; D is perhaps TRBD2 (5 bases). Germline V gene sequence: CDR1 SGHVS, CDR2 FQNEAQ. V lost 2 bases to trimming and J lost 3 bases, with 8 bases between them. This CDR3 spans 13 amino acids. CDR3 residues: CASSLSEDYEQYF. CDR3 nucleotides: TGTGCCAGCAGCTTATCGGAGGACTACGAGCAGTACTTC.

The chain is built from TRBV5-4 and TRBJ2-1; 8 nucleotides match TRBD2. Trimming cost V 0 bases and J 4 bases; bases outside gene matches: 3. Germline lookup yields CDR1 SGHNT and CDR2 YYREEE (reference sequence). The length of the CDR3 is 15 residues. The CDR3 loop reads CASSLDRGGYNEQFF. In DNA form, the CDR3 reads TGTGCCAGCAGCTTGGACCGGGGGGGGTACAATGAGCAGTTCTTC.

For the CDR3, the DNA is TGTGCCAGCAGTGACGAGGGAGGTAGCAGGGGAGGGTACAATGAGCAGTTCTTC. Protein sequence: CASSDEGGSRGGYNEQFF. The chain employs TRBV2 and TRBJ2-1; a possible D gene is TRBD2 (7 bases). Germline V gene lookup returns CDR1 SNHLY and CDR2 FYNNEI. CDR3 length: 18 amino acids. The ends were cut back, 3 bases at V and 4 bases at J, with 22 bases in the middle.

The CDR3 loop is CASSQERGLLLSEAFF. In nucleotides, the CDR3 is TGCGCCAGCAGCCAAGAAAGGGGCCTATTACTTTCTGAAGCTTTCTTT. The chain is built from TRBV4-1 and TRBJ1-1, with D perhaps TRBD1 (5 bases). Trimming shortened V by 0 bases and J by 6 bases, and 17 bases separated the two germline ends. This CDR3 spans 16 amino acids. The germline CDR1 and CDR2 sequences are MGHRA and YSYEKL.

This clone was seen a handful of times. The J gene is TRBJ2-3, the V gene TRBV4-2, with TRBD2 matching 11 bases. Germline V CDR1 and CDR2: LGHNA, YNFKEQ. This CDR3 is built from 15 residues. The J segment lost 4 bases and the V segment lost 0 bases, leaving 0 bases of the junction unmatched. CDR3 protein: CASSQDSGGADTQYF. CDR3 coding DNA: TGTGCCAGCAGCCAAGATAGCGGGGGGGCAGATACGCAGTATTTT.

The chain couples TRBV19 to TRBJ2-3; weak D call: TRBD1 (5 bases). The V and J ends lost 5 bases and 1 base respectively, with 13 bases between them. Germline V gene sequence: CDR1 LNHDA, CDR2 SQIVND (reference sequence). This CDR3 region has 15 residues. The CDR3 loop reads CASSDWTRRTDTQYF. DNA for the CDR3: TGTGCCAGTAGTGATTGGACACGGCGCACAGATACGCAGTATTTT.

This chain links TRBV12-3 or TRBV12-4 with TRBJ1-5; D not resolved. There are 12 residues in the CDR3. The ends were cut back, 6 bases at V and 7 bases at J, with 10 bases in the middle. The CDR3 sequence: CASRSGGQPQHF. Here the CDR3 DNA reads TGTGCCAGCAGATCGGGTGGGCAGCCCCAGCATTTT.

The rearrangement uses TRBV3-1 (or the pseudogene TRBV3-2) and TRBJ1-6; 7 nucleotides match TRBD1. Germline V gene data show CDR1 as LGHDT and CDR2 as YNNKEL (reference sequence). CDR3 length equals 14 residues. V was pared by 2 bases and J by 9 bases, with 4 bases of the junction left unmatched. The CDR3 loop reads CASSQTGQVSPLHF. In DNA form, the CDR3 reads TGTGCCAGCAGCCAAACAGGACAGGTTTCACCCCTCCACTTT.

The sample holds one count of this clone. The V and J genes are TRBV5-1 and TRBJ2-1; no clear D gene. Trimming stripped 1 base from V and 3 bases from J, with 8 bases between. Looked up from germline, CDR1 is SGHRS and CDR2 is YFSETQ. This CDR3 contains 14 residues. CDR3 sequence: CASSLSHGYNEQFF. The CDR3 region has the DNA TGCGCCAGCAGCTTGTCCCACGGCTACAATGAGCAGTTCTTC. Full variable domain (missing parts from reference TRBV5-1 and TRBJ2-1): KAGVTQTPRYLIKTRGQQVTLSCSPISGHRSVSWYQQTPGQGLQFLFEYFSETQRNKGNFPGRFSGRQFSNSRSEMNVSTLELGDSALYLCASSLSHGYNEQFFGPGTRLTVL.

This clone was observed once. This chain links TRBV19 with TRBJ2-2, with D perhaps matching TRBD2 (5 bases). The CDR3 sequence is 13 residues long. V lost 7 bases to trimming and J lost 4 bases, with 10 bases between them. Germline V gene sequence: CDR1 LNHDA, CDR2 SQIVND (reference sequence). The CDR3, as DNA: TGTGCCAGTAATTCCGGGGTCACCGGGGAGCTGTTTTTT. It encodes CASNSGVTGELFF.